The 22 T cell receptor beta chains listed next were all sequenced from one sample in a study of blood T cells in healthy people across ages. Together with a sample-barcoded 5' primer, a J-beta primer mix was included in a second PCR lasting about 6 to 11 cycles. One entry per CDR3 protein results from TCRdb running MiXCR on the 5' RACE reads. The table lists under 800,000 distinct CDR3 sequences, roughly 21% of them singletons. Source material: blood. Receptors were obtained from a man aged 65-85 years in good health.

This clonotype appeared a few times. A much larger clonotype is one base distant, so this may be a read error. As DNA, the CDR3 is TGTGCCATCAGTGACATGAGACCGAATGAAGAACTGTTTTTT. It yields the protein CAISDMRPNEELFF. The J gene is TRBJ1-4, the V gene TRBV10-3; D not certain. Germline CDR1 and CDR2: ENHRY and SYGVKD. The CDR3 totals 14 residues.

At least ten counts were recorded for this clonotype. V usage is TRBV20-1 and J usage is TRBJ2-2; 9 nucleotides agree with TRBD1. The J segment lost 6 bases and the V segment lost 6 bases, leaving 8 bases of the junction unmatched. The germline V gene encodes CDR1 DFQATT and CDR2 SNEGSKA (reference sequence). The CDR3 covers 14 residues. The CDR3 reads CSAGLTGGPGELFF. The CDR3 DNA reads TGCAGTGCAGGACTCACAGGGGGCCCCGGGGAGCTGTTTTTT.

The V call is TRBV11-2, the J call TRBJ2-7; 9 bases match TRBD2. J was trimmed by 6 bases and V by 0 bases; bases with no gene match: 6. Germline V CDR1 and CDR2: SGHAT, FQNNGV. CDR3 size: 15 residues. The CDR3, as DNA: TGTGCCAGCAGCTTAGATTTTAGCGGGGGAGGCGAGCAGTACTTC. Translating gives CASSLDFSGGGEQYF.

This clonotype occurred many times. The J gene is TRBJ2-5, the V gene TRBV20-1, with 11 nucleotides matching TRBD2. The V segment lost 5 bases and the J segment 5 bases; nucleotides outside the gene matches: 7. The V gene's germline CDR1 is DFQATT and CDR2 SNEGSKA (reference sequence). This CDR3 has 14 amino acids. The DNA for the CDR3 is TGCAGTGCTGCACTAGCGGGAGAGGGGGAGACCCAGTACTTC. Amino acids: CSAALAGEGETQYF.

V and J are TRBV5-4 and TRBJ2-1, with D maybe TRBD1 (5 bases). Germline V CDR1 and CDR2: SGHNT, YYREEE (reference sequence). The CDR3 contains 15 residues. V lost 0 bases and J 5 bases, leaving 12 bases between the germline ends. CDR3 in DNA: TGTGCCAGCAGCTTGGCCCCAGGGTTGAACAATGAGCAGTTCTTC. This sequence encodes CASSLAPGLNNEQFF.

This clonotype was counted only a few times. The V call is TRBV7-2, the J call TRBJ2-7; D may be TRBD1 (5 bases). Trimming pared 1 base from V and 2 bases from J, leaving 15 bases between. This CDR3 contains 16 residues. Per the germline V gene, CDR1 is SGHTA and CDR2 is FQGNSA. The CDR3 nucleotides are TGTGCCAGCAGCTTAGTCCGGATCGCAGGGACCTACGAGCAGTACTTC. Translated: CASSLVRIAGTYEQYF. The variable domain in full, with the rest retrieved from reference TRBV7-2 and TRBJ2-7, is GAGVSQSPSNKVTEKGKDVELRCDPISGHTALYWYRQSLGQGLEFLIYFQGNSAPDKSGLPSDRFSAERTGGSVSTLTIQRTQQEDSAVYLCASSLVRIAGTYEQYFGPGTRLTVT.

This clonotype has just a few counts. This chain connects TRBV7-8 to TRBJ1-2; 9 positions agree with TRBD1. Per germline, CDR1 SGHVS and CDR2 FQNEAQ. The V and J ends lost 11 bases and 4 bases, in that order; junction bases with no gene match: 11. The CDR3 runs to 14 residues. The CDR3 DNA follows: TGTGCCTCGGGACAGGGCTTGGGGGGCTATGGCTACACCTTC. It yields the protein CASGQGLGGYGYTF.

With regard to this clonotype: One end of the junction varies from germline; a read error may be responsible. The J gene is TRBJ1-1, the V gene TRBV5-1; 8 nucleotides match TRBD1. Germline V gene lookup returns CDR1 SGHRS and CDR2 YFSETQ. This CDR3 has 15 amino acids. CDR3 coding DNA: TGCGTCAGCAGCTTGGAAGGGACAGGCATGACTGAAGCTTTCTTT. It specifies CVSSLEGTGMTEAFF.

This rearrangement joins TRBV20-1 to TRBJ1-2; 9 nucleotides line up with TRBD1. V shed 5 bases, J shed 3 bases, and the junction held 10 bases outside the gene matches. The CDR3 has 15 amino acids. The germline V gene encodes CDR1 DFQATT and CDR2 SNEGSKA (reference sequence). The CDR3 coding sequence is TGCAGTGCTTTCGCTACAGGGGGCCTTTACTATGGCTACACCTTC. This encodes CSAFATGGLYYGYTF.

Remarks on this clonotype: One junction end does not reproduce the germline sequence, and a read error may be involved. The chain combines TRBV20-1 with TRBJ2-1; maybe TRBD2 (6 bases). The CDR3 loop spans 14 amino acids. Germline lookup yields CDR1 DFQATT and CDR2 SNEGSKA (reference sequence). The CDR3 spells CSAGRGVSYNEQFF. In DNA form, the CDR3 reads TGCAGTGCCGGGAGAGGAGTATCCTACAATGAGCAATTCTTC.

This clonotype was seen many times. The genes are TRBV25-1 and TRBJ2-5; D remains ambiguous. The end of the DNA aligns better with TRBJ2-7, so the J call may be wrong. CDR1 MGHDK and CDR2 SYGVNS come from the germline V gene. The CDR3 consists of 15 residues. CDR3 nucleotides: TGTGCCAGCAGTGAGGTGGCCCTAGGCTCCTACGAGCAGTACTTC. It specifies CASSEVALGSYEQYF.

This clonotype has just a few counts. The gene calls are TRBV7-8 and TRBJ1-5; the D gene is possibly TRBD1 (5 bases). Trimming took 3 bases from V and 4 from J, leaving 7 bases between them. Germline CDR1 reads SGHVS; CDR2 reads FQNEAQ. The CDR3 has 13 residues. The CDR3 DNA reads TGTGCCAGCAGCTTCAGACAGAATCAGCCCCAGCATTTT. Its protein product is CASSFRQNQPQHF.

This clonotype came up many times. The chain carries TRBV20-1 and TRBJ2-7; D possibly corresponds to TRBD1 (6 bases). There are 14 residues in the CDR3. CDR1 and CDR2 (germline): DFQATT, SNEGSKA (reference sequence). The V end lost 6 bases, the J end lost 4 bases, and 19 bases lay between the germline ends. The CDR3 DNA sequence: TGCAGTGCCTTTTACCCGGGACACGAATACGAGCAGTACTTC. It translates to CSAFYPGHEYEQYF.

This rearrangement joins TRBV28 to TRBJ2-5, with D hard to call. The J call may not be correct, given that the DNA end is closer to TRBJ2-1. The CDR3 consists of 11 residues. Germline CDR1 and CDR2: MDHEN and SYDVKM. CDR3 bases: TGTGCCAGCAGTCATGATAATGAGCAGTTCTTC. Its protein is CASSHDNEQFF.

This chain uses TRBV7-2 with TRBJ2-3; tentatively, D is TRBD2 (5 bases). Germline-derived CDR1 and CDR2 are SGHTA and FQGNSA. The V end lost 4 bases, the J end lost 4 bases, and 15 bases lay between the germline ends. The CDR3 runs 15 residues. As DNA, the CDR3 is TGTGCCAGCAGCTCTCGGAGCAGCGGAGCAGATACGCAGTATTTT. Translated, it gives CASSSRSSGADTQYF. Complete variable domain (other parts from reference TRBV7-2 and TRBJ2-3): GAGVSQSPSNKVTEKGKDVELRCDPISGHTALYWYRQSLGQGLEFLIYFQGNSAPDKSGLPSDRFSAERTGGSVSTLTIQRTQQEDSAVYLCASSSRSSGADTQYFGPGTRLTVL.

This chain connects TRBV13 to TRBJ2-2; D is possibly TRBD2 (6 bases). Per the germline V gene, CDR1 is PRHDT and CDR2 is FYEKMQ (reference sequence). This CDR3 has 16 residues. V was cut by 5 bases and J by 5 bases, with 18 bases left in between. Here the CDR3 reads CASSLRHAGNTGELFF. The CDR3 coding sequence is TGTGCCAGCAGCCTACGACATGCGGGGAATACCGGGGAGCTGTTTTTT.

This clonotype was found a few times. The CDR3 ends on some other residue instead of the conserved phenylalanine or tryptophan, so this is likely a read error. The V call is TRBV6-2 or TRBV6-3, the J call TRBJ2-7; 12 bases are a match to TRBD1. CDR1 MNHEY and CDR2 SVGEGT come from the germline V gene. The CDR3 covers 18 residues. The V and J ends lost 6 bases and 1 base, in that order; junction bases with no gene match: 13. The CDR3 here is CASSRRDRGPAVSYEQYL. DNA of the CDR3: TGTGCCAGCAGCCGTCGGGACAGGGGGCCGGCAGTTTCCTACGAGCAGTACCTC.

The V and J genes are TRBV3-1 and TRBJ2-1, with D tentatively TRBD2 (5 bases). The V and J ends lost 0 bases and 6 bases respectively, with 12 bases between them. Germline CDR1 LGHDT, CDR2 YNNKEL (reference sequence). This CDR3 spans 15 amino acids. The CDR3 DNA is TGTGCCAGCAGCCAAGAAGAGGGAGCCCCCAATGAGCAGTTCTTC. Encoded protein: CASSQEEGAPNEQFF.

For the CDR3, the DNA is TGCAGTGCTAGAGATCTGTTCAGGGAGTCCGTATACAATGAGCAGTTCTTC. Translation gives CSARDLFRESVYNEQFF. The V and J genes are TRBV20-1 and TRBJ2-1; D could derive from TRBD1 or TRBD2 (5 bases each). Germline assignment: CDR1 DFQATT and CDR2 SNEGSKA (reference sequence). The V and J ends lost 0 bases and 4 bases respectively, with 19 bases between them. This CDR3 region has 17 residues.

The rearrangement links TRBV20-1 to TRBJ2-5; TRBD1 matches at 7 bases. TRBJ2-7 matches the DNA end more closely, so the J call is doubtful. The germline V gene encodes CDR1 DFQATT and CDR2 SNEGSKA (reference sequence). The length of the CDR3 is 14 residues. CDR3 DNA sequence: TGCAGTGCTCGGTCAGGGACAGTGCTCTACGAGCAGTACTTC. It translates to CSARSGTVLYEQYF.

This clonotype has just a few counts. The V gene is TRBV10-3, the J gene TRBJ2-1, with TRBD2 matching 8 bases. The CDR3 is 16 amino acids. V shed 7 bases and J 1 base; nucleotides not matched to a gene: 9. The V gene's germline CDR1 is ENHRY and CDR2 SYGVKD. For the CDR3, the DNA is TGTGCCATCAACGGTAATAGCGGGACGTCCTACAATGAGCAGTTCTTC. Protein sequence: CAINGNSGTSYNEQFF.

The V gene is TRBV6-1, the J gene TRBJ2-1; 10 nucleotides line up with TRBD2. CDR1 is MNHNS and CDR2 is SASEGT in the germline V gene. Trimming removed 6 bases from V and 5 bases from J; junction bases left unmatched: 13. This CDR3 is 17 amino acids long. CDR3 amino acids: CASRLNRGTSAHNEQFF. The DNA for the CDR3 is TGTGCCAGCAGACTAAACCGTGGGACTAGCGCCCACAATGAGCAGTTCTTC.